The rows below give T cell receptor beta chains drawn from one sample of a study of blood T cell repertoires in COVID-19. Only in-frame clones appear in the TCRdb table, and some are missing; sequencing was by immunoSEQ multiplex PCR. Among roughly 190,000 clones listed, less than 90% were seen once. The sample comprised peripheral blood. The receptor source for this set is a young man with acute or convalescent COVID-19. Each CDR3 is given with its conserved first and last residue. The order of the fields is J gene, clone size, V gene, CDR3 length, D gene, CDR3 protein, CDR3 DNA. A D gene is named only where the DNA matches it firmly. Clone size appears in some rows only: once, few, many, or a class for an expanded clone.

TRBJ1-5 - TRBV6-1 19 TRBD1 CASSEWGTGFSYSNQPQHF TGTGCCAGCAGTGAATGGGGGACAGGTTTTTCCTATAGCAATCAGCCCCAGCATTTT
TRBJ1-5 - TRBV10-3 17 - CAISESEIGQINQPQHF TGTGCCATCAGTGAGTCGGAGATTGGACAGATCAATCAGCCCCAGCATTTT
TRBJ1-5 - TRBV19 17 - CASSSKTRVSTNQPQHF TGTGCCAGTAGTAGTAAAACCCGGGTCAGTACCAATCAGCCCCAGCATTTT
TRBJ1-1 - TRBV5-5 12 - CASSFSHTEAFF TGTGCCAGCAGCTTCTCTCACACTGAAGCTTTCTTT
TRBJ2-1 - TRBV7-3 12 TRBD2 CASSPGLGEQFF TGTGCCAGCAGCCCGGGACTAGGGGAGCAGTTCTTC
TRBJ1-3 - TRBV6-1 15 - CASSESEGGGNTIYF TGTGCCAGCAGTGAAAGTGAGGGAGGTGGAAACACCATATATTTT
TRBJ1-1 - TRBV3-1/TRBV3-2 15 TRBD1 CASTQQGASYTEAFF TGTGCCAGCACCCAACAGGGGGCGAGTTACACTGAAGCTTTCTTT
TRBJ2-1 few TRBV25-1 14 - CASSSSTRYNEQFF -
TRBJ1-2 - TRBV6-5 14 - CASRAGGQNYGYTF TGTGCCAGCAGAGCAGGAGGGCAAAACTATGGCTACACCTTC
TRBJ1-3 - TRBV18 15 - CASSPGLQLGNTIYF TGTGCCAGCTCACCGGGACTCCAACTGGGAAACACCATATATTTT
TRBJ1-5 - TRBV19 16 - CASSIFVTGRNQPQHF TGTGCCAGTAGTATATTCGTTACCGGGAGGAATCAGCCCCAGCATTTT
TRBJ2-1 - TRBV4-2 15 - CASSQENDIYNEQFF TGTGCCAGCAGCCAAGAGAACGACATCTACAATGAGCAGTTCTTC
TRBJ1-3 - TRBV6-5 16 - CASSYSWTRTGNTIYF TGTGCCAGCAGTTACAGCTGGACAAGGACTGGAAACACCATATATTTT
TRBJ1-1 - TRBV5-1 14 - CASSLGYPSTEAFF TGCGCCAGCAGCTTGGGATACCCTAGCACTGAAGCTTTCTTT
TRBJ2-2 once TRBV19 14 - CASRPPVNTGELFF TGTGCCAGCCGTCCGCCGGTCAACACCGGGGAGCTGTTTTTT
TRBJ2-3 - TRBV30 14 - CAWSVGAGADTQYF TGTGCCTGGAGTGTGGGGGCTGGGGCAGATACGCAGTATTTT
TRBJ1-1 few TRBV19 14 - CASSIGLGGHEAFF TGTGCCAGTAGTATAGGATTAGGAGGGCATGAAGCTTTCTTT
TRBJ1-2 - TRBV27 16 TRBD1 CASSHFRTGTSDGYTF TGTGCCAGCAGCCACTTCCGGACAGGGACGAGCGATGGCTACACCTTC
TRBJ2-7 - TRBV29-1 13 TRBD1 CSVGSGQGNEQYF TGCAGCGTCGGATCAGGACAGGGTAACGAGCAGTACTTC
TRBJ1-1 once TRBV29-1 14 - CSVNVGRVGTEAFF TGCAGCGTTAATGTGGGGCGAGTTGGCACTGAAGCTTTCTTT
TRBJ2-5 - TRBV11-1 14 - CASSLIPGKKAQYF TGTGCCAGCAGCTTAATACCAGGGAAGAAGGCCCAGTACTTC
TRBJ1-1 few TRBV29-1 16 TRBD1 CSSFSGTVLGNTEAFF TGCAGCTCCTTTTCCGGGACAGTTTTAGGGAACACTGAAGCTTTCTTT
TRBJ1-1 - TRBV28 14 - CASSFRGLNTEAFF TGTGCCAGCAGTTTTAGGGGGTTGAACACTGAAGCTTTCTTT
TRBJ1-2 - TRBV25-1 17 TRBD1 CASKGSLGTDYHYGYTF TGTGCCAGCAAGGGGTCTCTAGGGACAGATTATCACTATGGCTACACCTTC
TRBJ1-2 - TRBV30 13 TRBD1 CAWTLGQGEGYTF TGTGCCTGGACCTTGGGACAGGGGGAGGGCTACACCTTC